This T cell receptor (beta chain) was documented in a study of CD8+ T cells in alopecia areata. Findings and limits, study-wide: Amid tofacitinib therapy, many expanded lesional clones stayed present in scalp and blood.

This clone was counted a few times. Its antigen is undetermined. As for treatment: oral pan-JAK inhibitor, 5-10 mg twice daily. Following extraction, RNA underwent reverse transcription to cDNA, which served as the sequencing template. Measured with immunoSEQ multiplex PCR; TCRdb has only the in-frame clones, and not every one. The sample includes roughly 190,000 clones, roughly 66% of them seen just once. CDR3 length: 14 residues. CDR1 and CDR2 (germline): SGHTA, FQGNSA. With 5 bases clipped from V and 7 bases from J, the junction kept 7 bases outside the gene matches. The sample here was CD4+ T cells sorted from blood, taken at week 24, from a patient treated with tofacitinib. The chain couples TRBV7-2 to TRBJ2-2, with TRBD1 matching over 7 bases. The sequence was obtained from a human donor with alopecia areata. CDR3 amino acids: CASSRPRQGGELFF. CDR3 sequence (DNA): TGTGCCAGCAGCCGACCTAGACAGGGCGGGGAGCTGTTTTTT.